These T cell receptor beta chains were read from a single sample in a study of early T cells in non-severe SARS-CoV-2 infection. TCRdb independently ran MiXCR on the 5' RACE reads; one entry per CDR3 protein. This sample has about 46,000 distinct CDR3 sequences, with approximately 5.1% found just once. Sample: whole blood, taken at baseline. The receptors derive from an adult who was a healthcare worker with PCR-confirmed SARS-CoV-2 infection or an uninfected control (not recorded which). Both conserved end residues are part of each CDR3. The D gene is left open where the match is weak. Where a row states a size, it is once, few, many or the class of an expanded clone; other rows omit it.

v_call,cdr3_length,j_call,d_call,clone_size,cdr3_aa,cdr3_nt
TRBV27,14,TRBJ2-1,.,many,CASNRGEPYNEQFF,TGTGCCAGCAATAGGGGGGAACCTTACAATGAGCAGTTCTTC
TRBV20-1,15,TRBJ2-1,TRBD1,few,CSRLPGQGYYNEQFF,TGCAGTCGGCTCCCGGGACAGGGTTACTACAATGAGCAGTTCTTC
TRBV10-2,14,TRBJ1-1,TRBD1,many,CASSEWTGLPEAFF,TGCGCCAGCAGTGAGTGGACAGGGTTACCTGAAGCTTTCTTT
TRBV5-1,15,TRBJ2-6,.,many,CASSLIGSGANVLTF,TGCGCCAGCAGCTTGATTGGCTCTGGGGCCAACGTCCTGACTTTC
TRBV27,15,TRBJ1-2,TRBD1,many,CASSLRQGMSYGYTF,TGTGCCAGCAGTTTGAGACAGGGAATGAGCTATGGCTACACCTTC
TRBV5-1,14,TRBJ1-1,.,many,CASSQLGINTEAFF,TGCGCCAGCAGCCAACTAGGCATCAACACTGAAGCTTTCTTT
TRBV29-1,13,TRBJ2-1,TRBD2,many,CSVRASGRFEQFF,TGCAGCGTTAGGGCTAGCGGGAGATTTGAGCAGTTCTTC
TRBV4-1,13,TRBJ2-3,.,many,CASSQGILEAQYF,TGCGCCAGCAGCCAAGGAATTCTCGAGGCGCAGTATTTT
TRBV4-2,16,TRBJ1-3,.,many,CASSQDWGSYGNTIYF,TGTGCCAGCAGCCAAGATTGGGGGTCTTACGGAAACACCATATATTTT
TRBV19,16,TRBJ2-7,TRBD2,.,CASSIAASGFSYEQYF,TGTGCCAGTAGTATAGCTGCTAGCGGGTTCTCCTACGAGCAGTACTTC
TRBV4-1,17,TRBJ2-2,.,.,CASSTHFRTSPAGELFF,TGCGCCAGCAGCACCCACTTTAGGACATCTCCGGCCGGGGAGCTGTTTTTT
TRBV6-4,15,TRBJ2-3,TRBD2,many,CASSPRAGGGDTQYF,TGTGCCAGCAGTCCAAGAGCGGGAGGAGGAGATACGCAGTATTTT
TRBV18,15,TRBJ1-1,.,few,CASSPQNRVGTEAFF,TGTGCCAGCTCACCTCAGAATAGGGTGGGCACTGAAGCTTTCTTT
TRBV24-1,15,TRBJ2-7,.,many,CATSSAQANSYEQYF,TGTGCCACCAGTTCTGCGCAGGCCAACTCCTACGAGCAGTACTTC
TRBV20-1,17,TRBJ1-1,.,.,CSARRKSSRSSDTEAFF,TGCAGTGCTAGAAGGAAATCCAGCAGAAGCTCGGACACTGAAGCTTTCTTT